The 4 T cell receptor beta chains below were found in one sample sequenced in a study of blood T cell repertoires in COVID-19. Libraries were prepared by immunoSEQ multiplex PCR; TCRdb keeps only in-frame clonotypes and omits some of them. The sample shows about 200,000 clones, roughly 80% of them seen only once. The sequenced sample consisted of peripheral blood. These receptors all stem from a woman at least 80 years old with acute or convalescent COVID-19.

The genes are TRBV18 and TRBJ1-2, with D maybe TRBD1 (5 bases). CDR1 KGHSH and CDR2 LQKENI come from the germline V gene. The CDR3 extends over 14 amino acids. Trimming pared 1 base from V and 7 bases from J, leaving 13 bases between. In nucleotides, the CDR3 is TGTGCCAGCTCACCACTTTCGGCTCAGGGTGGCTACACCTTC. Translating it yields CASSPLSAQGGYTF.

The chain combines TRBV5-1 with TRBJ1-2; weak D call: TRBD1 (5 bases). The CDR3 covers 15 residues. Trimming stripped 0 bases from V and 2 bases from J, with 11 bases between. Germline V gene lookup returns CDR1 SGHRS and CDR2 YFSETQ. DNA for the CDR3: TGCGCCAGCAGCTTGGATCACAGGTCCAACTATGGCTACACCTTC. Translated, it gives CASSLDHRSNYGYTF.

V usage is TRBV6-5 and J usage is TRBJ2-1; 8 bases are shared with TRBD1. The ends lost 7 bases at V and 6 bases at J; junction bases unmatched: 11. CDR1 and CDR2 from the germline V gene are MNHEY and SVGAGI. The length of the CDR3 is 15 residues. CDR3 amino acids: CASTFGQGAANEQFF. CDR3 sequence (DNA): TGTGCCAGCACTTTCGGCCAGGGGGCGGCCAATGAGCAGTTCTTC.

CDR3 residues: CASSPRQGYYNEQFF. The CDR3 DNA follows: TGTGCCAGCAGCCCCCGACAGGGGTACTACAATGAGCAGTTCTTC. The chain employs TRBV7-2 and TRBJ2-1, with 8 bases aligning to TRBD1. Germline CDR1 is SGHTA and CDR2 is FQGNSA. V was clipped by 5 bases and J by 3 bases; unmatched bases: 6. The CDR3 spans 15 residues.